This T cell receptor beta chain was recovered during a study of beta chain features in type 1 diabetes. Looked up from germline, CDR1 is MNHNS and CDR2 is SASEGT. The V end lost 7 bases, the J end lost 2 bases, and 5 bases lay between the germline ends. The CDR3 extends over 11 amino acids. Every donor provided one heparinised blood draw, which averaged approximately 120 mL. Markers CD45RO/CCR7/CD25/CD127/CD95/CD27 served to sort CD4+ naive, central memory, regulatory and stem cell-like memory cells. The study reverse transcribed the entire isolated RNA, so it sequenced expressed TCRB transcripts. The data were produced by immunoSEQ multiplex PCR, yet TCRdb's version contains in-frame clones alone and is incomplete. The sample gives under 400,000 clones, 14% of which show up once; more than 6.5% is in the top ten.

Sequenced sample: central memory CD4+ T cells from blood. The sequence was collected from a man aged 25-40 years in good health. The chain has TRBV6-1 and TRBJ1-2; D uncertain. The CDR3 DNA reads TGTGCCAGCAACACAAACTATGGCTACACCTTC. Its translation is CASNTNYGYTF.